This T cell receptor (beta chain) was documented in a study of technical replicates of blood from a few donors. This CDR3 spans 16 amino acids. Germline lookup yields CDR1 SGHNT and CDR2 YYREEE (reference sequence). V lost 2 bases, J lost 2 bases, and 6 bases stayed unmatched. Only in-frame clones appear in the TCRdb table, and some are missing; sequencing was by immunoSEQ multiplex PCR. The sample consists of over 65,000 clones, 95% to 98% of them appearing once. Source material: T cells isolated from PBMCs. This TCR derives from a human donor in good health. The chain has TRBV5-4 and TRBJ2-1, with 8 positions matching TRBD2. The CDR3 bases are TGTGCCAGCAGCTTTAGCGCGGGGGGAACCTACAATGAGCAGTTCTTC. This codes for CASSFSAGGTYNEQFF.